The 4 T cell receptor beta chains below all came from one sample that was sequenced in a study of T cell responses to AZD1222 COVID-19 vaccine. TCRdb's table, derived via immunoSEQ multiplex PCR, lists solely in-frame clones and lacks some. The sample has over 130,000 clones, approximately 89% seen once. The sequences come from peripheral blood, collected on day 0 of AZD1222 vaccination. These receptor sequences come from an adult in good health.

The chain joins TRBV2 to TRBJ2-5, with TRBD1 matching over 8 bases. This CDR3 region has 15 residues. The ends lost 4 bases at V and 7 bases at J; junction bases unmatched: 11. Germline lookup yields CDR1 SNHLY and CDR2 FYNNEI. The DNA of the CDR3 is TGTGCCAGCAGTGGGACTCAGGGGGCCCGAGGGACCCAGTACTTC. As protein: CASSGTQGARGTQYF.

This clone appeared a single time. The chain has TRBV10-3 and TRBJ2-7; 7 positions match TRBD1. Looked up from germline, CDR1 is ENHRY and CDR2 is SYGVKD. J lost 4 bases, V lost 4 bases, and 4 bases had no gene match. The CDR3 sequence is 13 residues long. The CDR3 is CAISAGGKYEQYF. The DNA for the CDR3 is TGTGCCATCAGTGCAGGGGGAAAATACGAGCAGTACTTC.

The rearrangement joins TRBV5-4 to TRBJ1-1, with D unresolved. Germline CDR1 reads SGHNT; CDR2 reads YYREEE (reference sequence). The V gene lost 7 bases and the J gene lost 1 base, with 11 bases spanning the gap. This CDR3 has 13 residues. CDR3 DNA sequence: TGTGCCAGCGAAATGGCTGGGAACACTGAAGCTTTCTTT. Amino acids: CASEMAGNTEAFF. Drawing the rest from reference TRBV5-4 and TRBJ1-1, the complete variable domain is ETGVTQSPTHLIKTRGQQVTLRCSSQSGHNTVSWYQQALGQGPQFIFQYYREEENGRGNFPPRFSGLQFPNYSSELNVNALELDDSALYLCASEMAGNTEAFFGQGTRLTVV.

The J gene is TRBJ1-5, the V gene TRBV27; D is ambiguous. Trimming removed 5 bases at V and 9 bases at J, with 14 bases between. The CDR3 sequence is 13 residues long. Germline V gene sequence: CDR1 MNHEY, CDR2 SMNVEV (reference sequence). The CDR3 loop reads CASSGQANGPQHF. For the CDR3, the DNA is TGTGCCAGCAGTGGCCAGGCCAACGGGCCCCAGCATTTT.